Following are 24 T cell receptor beta chains from one sample sequenced in a study of blood T cell repertoires in COVID-19 (dated by TCRdb to the early 2020s). Preparation of the library involved the immunoSEQ multiplex PCR assay. TCRdb took this table from immuneACCESS and kept in-frame rearrangements with V and J called. Such tables lack part of the clones; where checked against another copy, unresolved V genes explain under half of the gap, and the rest is unexplained. A total of about 220,000 clones appear in this sample, 83% of them only once. 3.6% of the sample belongs to the ten largest clones. What was sequenced was PBMCs or T cells enriched from blood (not recorded which). The receptors derive from a middle-aged woman who had been exposed to COVID-19.

The chain carries TRBV11-1 and TRBJ1-1; weak D call: TRBD1 (6 bases). V lost 5 bases to trimming and J lost 1 base, with 14 bases between them. This CDR3 has 15 amino acids. Germline CDR1 reads SGHAT; CDR2 reads FQDESV (reference sequence). The CDR3 spells CASSLRRTANTEAFF. In DNA form, the CDR3 reads TGTGCCAGCAGCCTACGGAGGACAGCGAACACTGAAGCTTTCTTT.

The gene calls are TRBV29-1 and TRBJ1-1, with no clear D. The CDR3 runs 12 residues. Germline CDR1 and CDR2: SQVTM and ANQGSEA. Trimming removed 7 bases from V and 0 bases from J, with 9 bases in between. CDR3 amino acids: CSGRTLNTEAFF. CDR3 nucleotides: TGCAGCGGTCGAACACTGAACACTGAAGCTTTCTTT.

The rearrangement links TRBV20-1 to TRBJ2-5; 9 nucleotides line up with TRBD2. The trim removed 3 bases at V and 1 base at J, leaving 3 bases unmatched. Germline loops: CDR1 DFQATT, CDR2 SNEGSKA (reference sequence). CDR3 size: 14 residues. The CDR3 DNA reads as TGCAGTGCTAGTTGGCGGGGGGGCCAAGAGACCCAGTACTTC. This translates into CSASWRGGQETQYF.

The rearrangement links TRBV5-1 to TRBJ1-1; 7 nucleotides line up with TRBD1. The CDR3 is 15 residues long. V shed 2 bases, J shed 2 bases, and the junction held 6 bases outside the gene matches. In germline, CDR1 is SGHRS, CDR2 YFSETQ. The CDR3 is CASSLTGTDNTEAFF. The CDR3 nucleotides read TGCGCCAGCAGCTTAACCGGGACAGACAACACTGAAGCTTTCTTT.

This rearrangement joins TRBV5-1 to TRBJ2-7; the match to TRBD1 covers 10 bases. The V and J ends lost 0 bases and 3 bases, in that order; junction bases with no gene match: 6. The CDR3 length is 16 residues. CDR1 and CDR2 (germline): SGHRS, YFSETQ. The CDR3 loop is CASSLGAGQGIYEQYF. The CDR3 DNA reads as TGCGCCAGCAGCTTGGGGGCGGGACAGGGGATCTACGAGCAGTACTTC.

The chain has TRBV5-8 and TRBJ1-1; D may be TRBD1 (5 bases). The CDR3 runs 17 residues. V was cut by 0 bases and J by 1 base, with 16 bases left in between. Germline V gives CDR1 SGHTS, CDR2 YDEGEE. The CDR3 bases are TGTGCCAGCAGCTTGGACAGGTCGTTTGCAACGAACACTGAAGCTTTCTTT. Translation gives CASSLDRSFATNTEAFF.

The V gene is TRBV4-2, the J gene TRBJ1-4; D call uncertain. The V gene's germline CDR1 is LGHNA and CDR2 YNFKEQ. The length of the CDR3 is 14 residues. With 3 bases removed from V and 8 bases from J, the gap between germline ends came to 13 bases. The CDR3 loop is CASSQGSREEKLFF. As DNA, the CDR3 is TGTGCCAGCAGCCAGGGTTCCCGGGAGGAAAAACTGTTTTTT.

In this sample, this clone turned up once. The J gene is TRBJ2-7, the V gene TRBV6-5; TRBD1 aligns across 10 bases. The CDR3 runs to 14 residues. J was trimmed by 0 bases and V by 6 bases; bases with no gene match: 2. Germline V gives CDR1 MNHEY, CDR2 SVGAGI. The CDR3 loop reads CASSRDRGSYEQYF. CDR3 sequence (DNA): TGTGCCAGCAGCCGGGACAGGGGCTCCTACGAGCAGTACTTC.

At least ten counts were recorded for this clone. The chain links TRBV5-6 to TRBJ2-7; tentatively, D is TRBD1 (5 bases). V was cut by 4 bases and J by 3 bases, with 14 bases left in between. The germline V gene has CDR1 SGHDT and CDR2 YYEEEE. The CDR3 is 14 residues long. CDR3 in amino acids: CASSGDSKVYEQYF. As DNA, the CDR3 is TGTGCCAGCAGCGGTGACAGCAAAGTCTACGAGCAGTACTTC.

This chain uses TRBV7-9 with TRBJ2-4; possibly TRBD1 for D (6 bases). This CDR3 comprises 14 residues. V dropped 5 bases and J dropped 5 bases, with 13 bases sitting between them. Germline assignment: CDR1 SEHNR and CDR2 FQNEAQ (reference sequence). The CDR3 sequence is CASSLGPGENIQYF. As DNA, the CDR3 is TGTGCCAGCAGCCTAGGACCAGGGGAAAACATTCAGTACTTC.

CDR3 loop: CASSVRQGGKDIQYF. CDR3 bases: TGTGCCAGCAGCGTTAGACAGGGTGGTAAGGACATTCAGTACTTC. The V and J genes are TRBV5-4 and TRBJ2-4; 7 positions agree with TRBD1. Looked up from germline, CDR1 is SGHNT and CDR2 is YYREEE (reference sequence). The CDR3 contains 15 residues. V trimming: 4 bases; J trimming: 8 bases; junction bases outside the gene matches: 12.

The genes are TRBV25-1 and TRBJ2-7; D is perhaps TRBD2 (7 bases). The CDR3 contains 13 residues. Germline V gene data show CDR1 as MGHDK and CDR2 as SYGVNS. Deletions cut 7 bases from V and 2 bases from J, with 12 bases between. CDR3 nucleotide sequence: TGTGCCAGCACCGAGGGGGGGCCCTACGAGCAGTACTTC. Amino acids: CASTEGGPYEQYF.

V is TRBV3-1 (or the pseudogene TRBV3-2) and J is TRBJ2-2, with 9 bases identical to TRBD1. With V trimmed by 3 bases and J by 4 bases, 3 bases remained unmatched. This CDR3 region has 15 residues. CDR1 and CDR2 (germline): LGHDT, YNNKEL (reference sequence). The CDR3, as DNA: TGTGCCAGCAGCCAGGGGACAGGGCTCACCGGGGAGCTGTTTTTT. Protein: CASSQGTGLTGELFF.

The J gene is TRBJ2-2, the V gene TRBV9; 12 positions agree with TRBD2. Germline values: CDR1 SGDLS, CDR2 YYNGEE. With V trimmed by 0 bases and J by 6 bases, 6 bases remained unmatched. The CDR3 loop spans 17 amino acids. DNA of the CDR3: TGTGCCAGCAGCGTAGCTAGCGGGGGGGCCCGAGCCGGGGAGCTGTTTTTT. It is translated as CASSVASGGARAGELFF.

This chain connects TRBV28 to TRBJ2-6; 7 bases agree with TRBD2. V lost 5 bases to trimming and J lost 2 bases; unmatched junction nucleotides: 15. The germline V gene has CDR1 MDHEN and CDR2 SYDVKM. This CDR3 spans 19 amino acids. Here the CDR3 DNA reads TGTGCCAGCAGTCCACCGACCCCGCGGGGGTTGGCTGGGGCCAACGTCCTGACTTTC. Encoded protein: CASSPPTPRGLAGANVLTF.

The chain carries TRBV7-2 and TRBJ2-1; TRBD2 matches at 15 bases. The CDR3 runs to 16 residues. Germline V gives CDR1 SGHTA, CDR2 FQGNSA. V gave up 5 bases and J gave up 7 bases; unmatched junction bases: 6. The CDR3 DNA is TGTGCCAGCAGCCGGACTAGCGGGGGGGCCGGGAATGAGCAGTTCTTC. It yields the protein CASSRTSGGAGNEQFF.

This chain uses TRBV2 with TRBJ1-2; D gene uncertain. Trimming left V 3 bases short and J 3 bases short, with 11 bases between. In germline, CDR1 is SNHLY, CDR2 FYNNEI. The CDR3 totals 14 residues. The CDR3 sequence: CASSDGSLHYGYTF. As DNA, the CDR3 is TGTGCCAGCAGTGACGGGAGCCTACACTATGGCTACACCTTC.

This sequence joins TRBV24-1 and TRBJ2-3; TRBD1 matches at 9 bases. Germline CDR1 is KGHDR and CDR2 is SFDVKD. The CDR3 length is 15 residues. V lost 7 bases to trimming and J lost 2 bases; unmatched junction nucleotides: 6. CDR3 amino acids: CATSPGQGPTDTQYF. The CDR3 DNA reads as TGTGCCACCAGCCCGGGACAGGGCCCCACAGATACGCAGTATTTT.

The chain links TRBV6-2 or TRBV6-3 to TRBJ1-5; D is undetermined. The CDR3 is made up of 16 amino acids. In germline, CDR1 is MNHEY, CDR2 SVGEGT. V lost 4 bases and J 0 bases, leaving 13 bases between the germline ends. CDR3 sequence: CASSSLRENSNQPQHF. As DNA, the CDR3 is TGTGCCAGCAGTTCCCTGCGGGAGAATAGCAATCAGCCCCAGCATTTT.

The chain uses TRBV18 and TRBJ2-7; 8 positions match TRBD1. From germline, CDR1 is KGHSH and CDR2 LQKENI. The trim removed 2 bases at V and 2 bases at J, leaving 11 bases unmatched. There are 17 residues in the CDR3. This chain's CDR3 is CASSPGLGGQGTYEQYF. CDR3 nucleotides: TGTGCCAGCTCACCAGGGCTCGGAGGACAGGGAACCTACGAGCAGTACTTC.

The chain combines TRBV6-6 with TRBJ2-2; D is possibly TRBD2 (7 bases). CDR1 is MNHNY and CDR2 is SVGAGI in the germline V gene (reference sequence). CDR3 length equals 13 residues. V lost 6 bases to trimming and J lost 9 bases, with 14 bases between them. This CDR3 is CASSSPGGRELFF. CDR3 in DNA: TGTGCCAGCAGCTCTCCGGGGGGCAGGGAGCTGTTTTTT.

The V call is TRBV2, the J call TRBJ2-7; TRBD2 aligns across 13 bases. Trimming took 5 bases from V and 4 from J; bases not matched to a gene: 8. CDR1 and CDR2 (germline): SNHLY, FYNNEI. The CDR3 is 16 residues long. For the CDR3, the DNA is TGTGCCAGCAGTATACTAGCGGGGGGGCCGGCATACGAGCAGTACTTC. Amino acid sequence: CASSILAGGPAYEQYF.

V gene TRBV29-1 combines with J gene TRBJ2-7; 8 bases agree with TRBD1. V was pared by 7 bases and J by 0 bases, with 8 bases of the junction left unmatched. The CDR3 consists of 14 residues. Per germline, CDR1 SQVTM and CDR2 ANQGSEA. As DNA, the CDR3 is TGCAGCGCCCGAACAGGGGGTACCTCCTACGAGCAGTACTTC. Translating it yields CSARTGGTSYEQYF.

Concerning this clone: Other nucleotide sequences in the sample specify the same CDR3. The chain links TRBV20-1 to TRBJ1-3; D uncertain. Germline V gene data show CDR1 as DFQATT and CDR2 as SNEGSKA (reference sequence). Trimming shortened V by 5 bases and J by 4 bases, and 6 bases separated the two germline ends. This CDR3 has 11 amino acids. DNA for the CDR3: TGCAGTGCTCCTCGGGGAAACACCATATATTTT. This translates into CSAPRGNTIYF.